These 4 T cell receptor beta chains came from one sample sequenced in a study of blood T cell repertoires in COVID-19. Assay: immunoSEQ multiplex PCR; the TCRdb copy retains only in-frame clones and omits some. The table has approximately 94,000 clones, roughly 87% seen once. The sample consisted of peripheral blood. These receptors were taken from a man aged 30 to 39 in a cohort sampled during active COVID-19.

The chain employs TRBV7-2 and TRBJ2-7; 13 bases map to TRBD2. Germline V gives CDR1 SGHTA, CDR2 FQGNSA. This CDR3 is built from 14 residues. Unmatched junction bases numbered 3, after V lost 4 bases and J lost 6 bases. The CDR3 DNA reads as TGTGCCAGCAGCTCACGACTAGCGGGGGGCGAGCAGTACTTC. This sequence encodes CASSSRLAGGEQYF. Looking up the rest from reference TRBV7-2 and TRBJ2-7 gives the full variable domain: GAGVSQSPSNKVTEKGKDVELRCDPISGHTALYWYRQSLGQGLEFLIYFQGNSAPDKSGLPSDRFSAERTGGSVSTLTIQRTQQEDSAVYLCASSSRLAGGEQYFGPGTRLTVT.

The rearrangement joins TRBV11-2 to TRBJ1-5; D is uncertain. CDR3 length equals 13 residues. Trimming took off 1 base at V and 7 bases at J, with 8 bases between the two ends. CDR1 and CDR2 (germline): SGHAT, FQNNGV. The CDR3 reads CASSLAGVQPQHF. CDR3 in DNA: TGTGCCAGCAGCTTAGCGGGTGTACAGCCCCAGCATTTT.

This chain joins TRBV2 and TRBJ2-2; D possibly corresponds to TRBD1 (6 bases). The CDR3 totals 14 residues. V gave up 10 bases and J gave up 4 bases, with 16 bases separating them. Germline V lookup: CDR1 SNHLY, CDR2 FYNNEI. CDR3 DNA sequence: TGTGCCACCAGAATAACAGGGCGCACCGGGGAGCTGTTTTTT. This encodes CATRITGRTGELFF.

V is TRBV6-5 and J is TRBJ1-2; no clear D. Trimming took off 7 bases at V and 4 bases at J, with 10 bases between the two ends. The CDR3 loop spans 12 amino acids. CDR1 and CDR2 (germline): MNHEY, SVGAGI. Here the CDR3 reads CASTNPGYGYTF. CDR3 DNA sequence: TGTGCCAGCACTAATCCGGGCTATGGCTACACCTTC.